The clone carrying this T cell receptor (beta chain) was counted a few times. Its antigen is undetermined. The data were obtained in a study of blood T cells in healthy people across ages. General study results and limits: Estimates drawn from one million T cells were deemed to understate diversity. A roughly linear age-dependent decrease characterized TCR beta diversity per million T cells.

Each donor's blood draw was 7.5 to 10 milliliters of peripheral blood. Germline CDR1 and CDR2: LGHDT and YNNKEL (reference sequence). The CDR3 has 15 residues. Trimming shortened V by 0 bases and J by 5 bases, and 13 bases separated the two germline ends. Alongside a J-beta primer mix, a sample-barcoded 5' primer served in a second PCR lasting roughly 6 to 12 cycles. One entry per CDR3 protein, called by TCRdb with MiXCR from the 5' RACE reads. The sample holds about a million distinct CDR3 sequences, around 46% seen once. The specimen sequenced was blood. The rearrangement links TRBV3-1 to TRBJ2-5; D is unclear. The sequence came from a man aged 25 to 40 in good health. The DNA of the CDR3 is TGTGCCAGCAGCCAAGATTGGAACAGCATGGAGACCCAGTACTTC. Amino acids: CASSQDWNSMETQYF.